Each of the 4 T cell receptor beta chains below was sequenced from the same sample in a study of molecular identifiers for immune sequencing clone quantification. TCRdb analysed the PCR reads with MiXCR anew, one entry per CDR3 protein. The table lists about 630,000 distinct CDR3 sequences, 25% of them singletons. The sample was naive CD8+ T cells from blood, with Jurkat cell RNA spiked in. The subset denotes: FACS-sorted CD8+CD4-CCR7+CD45RA+ naive T cells. All receptors come from a human donor in good health. Some libraries in this study had Jurkat cell RNA spiked in.

The CDR3: CASSPGTSGRDLFF. Here the CDR3 DNA reads TGTGCCAGCAGCCCGGGGACTAGCGGGAGGGACCTGTTCTTC. The V gene is TRBV7-6, the J gene TRBJ2-1, with TRBD2 matching over 16 bases. There are 14 residues in the CDR3. Germline loops: CDR1 SGHVS, CDR2 FNYEAQ. Losses at the gene ends were 5 bases for V and 15 bases for J; bases not matched to a gene: 7.

This clonotype was found many times. The chain couples TRBV20-1 to TRBJ2-3; D might be TRBD2 (6 bases). The CDR3 loop spans 16 amino acids. Germline CDR1 reads DFQATT; CDR2 reads SNEGSKA (reference sequence). Trimming shortened V by 3 bases and J by 5 bases, and 21 bases separated the two germline ends. CDR3 protein: CSASSLDGARGDTQYF. The CDR3 DNA reads TGCAGTGCTAGCTCCCTCGACGGGGCGCGGGGAGATACGCAGTATTTT.

The V call is TRBV4-3, the J call TRBJ2-7; D is perhaps TRBD1 or TRBD2 (5 bases each). Per germline, CDR1 LGHNA and CDR2 YSLEER. This CDR3 spans 17 amino acids. Between the trimmed V and J ends, which lost 4 bases and 5 bases, there was a span of 24 bases. CDR3 bases: TGCGCCAGCAGCCTCCGATGGGCCAGGGAGTGGTATCACGAGCAGTACTTC. Translated, it gives CASSLRWAREWYHEQYF.

This clonotype appeared a single time. A read error may explain this, as a much larger clone is one base away. The rearrangement links TRBV7-9 to TRBJ2-7; 8 positions agree with TRBD2. The V gene's germline CDR1 is SEHNR and CDR2 FQNEAQ (reference sequence). The CDR3 spans 14 residues. Trimming removed 3 bases from V and 9 bases from J; junction bases left unmatched: 10. The CDR3 loop reads CASSLGTRRFAQYF. In DNA, the CDR3 is TGTGCCAGCAGCTTGGGGACTAGAAGGTTCGCGCAGTACTTC.